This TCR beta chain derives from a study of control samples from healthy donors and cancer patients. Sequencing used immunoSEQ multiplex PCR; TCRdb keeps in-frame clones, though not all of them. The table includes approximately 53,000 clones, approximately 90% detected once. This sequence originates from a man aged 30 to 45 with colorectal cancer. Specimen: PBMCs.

The DNA of the CDR3 is TGTGCCAGCTGGGACAGCATGAACACTGAAGCTTTCTTT. This translates into CASWDSMNTEAFF. The rearrangement joins TRBV12-3 or TRBV12-4 to TRBJ1-1; 7 nucleotides align to TRBD1. Losses at the gene ends were 8 bases for V and 0 bases for J; bases not matched to a gene: 3. The CDR3 is 13 residues long.